The 9 T cell receptor beta chains presented below share a single source sample, sequenced in a study of blood T cell repertoires in COVID-19. Only in-frame clones appear in the TCRdb table, and some are missing; sequencing was by immunoSEQ multiplex PCR. The table includes 300,000 to 450,000 clones, approximately 81% detected once. The sample taken for sequencing was peripheral blood. The origin of the receptors is a woman under 30 with acute or convalescent COVID-19.

The sample holds a few counts of this clone. The chain links TRBV5-8 to TRBJ1-3; D not resolved. The CDR3 extends over 12 amino acids. V dropped 0 bases and J dropped 7 bases, with 5 bases sitting between them. The germline gives CDR1 SGHTS, CDR2 YDEGEE. The CDR3 spells CASSLDRNTIYF. DNA for the CDR3: TGTGCCAGCAGCTTGGATCGGAACACCATATATTTT.

The chain uses TRBV11-1 and TRBJ2-1, with D tentatively TRBD2 (5 bases). The germline gives CDR1 SGHAT, CDR2 FQDESV (reference sequence). Trimming stripped 5 bases from V and 10 bases from J, with 24 bases between. CDR3 length equals 16 residues. The CDR3 here is CASSPDRGSSKREQFF. Written as DNA, the CDR3 is TGTGCCAGCAGCCCCGACCGGGGATCTAGTAAAAGGGAGCAGTTCTTC.

This chain links TRBV19 with TRBJ2-3; TRBD2 is a possible D gene (5 bases). The CDR3 is 15 residues long. CDR1 is LNHDA, CDR2 SQIVND, per germline (reference sequence). V gave up 1 base and J gave up 5 bases, with 13 bases separating them. The DNA for the CDR3 is TGTGCCAGTAGTATAGTAGCGTCCTTGAGAGATACGCAGTATTTT. It specifies CASSIVASLRDTQYF.

V is TRBV6-5 and J is TRBJ1-3; 10 nucleotides line up with TRBD1. V lost 7 bases, J lost 3 bases, and 3 bases stayed unmatched. Germline V lookup: CDR1 MNHEY, CDR2 SVGAGI. CDR3 length: 14 residues. CDR3 amino acids: CASKGTGDGNTIYF. As DNA, the CDR3 is TGTGCCAGCAAGGGGACAGGGGATGGAAACACCATATATTTT.

This clone showed up just a few times. The chain links TRBV7-9 to TRBJ2-7; D gene uncertain. CDR3 size: 11 residues. Trimming took off 7 bases at V and 5 bases at J, with 9 bases between the two ends. Germline V gene sequence: CDR1 SEHNR, CDR2 FQNEAQ (reference sequence). The CDR3 protein is CASTQSDEQYF. The CDR3 region has the DNA TGTGCCAGCACCCAATCGGACGAGCAGTACTTC.

This clone has just one count. J is TRBJ2-1 and V is TRBV14; 7 bases are a match to TRBD2. Germline CDR1 is SGHDN and CDR2 is FVKESK. This CDR3 contains 19 residues. V gave up 3 bases and J gave up 0 bases; unmatched junction bases: 14. CDR3 bases: TGTGCCAGCAGCCAGACTATCTCCCCAGCGGGGTCCTCCTACAATGAGCAGTTCTTC. Protein sequence: CASSQTISPAGSSYNEQFF. The full variable domain, with the rest looked up from reference TRBV14 and TRBJ2-1, is EAGVTQFPSHSVIEKGQTVTLRCDPISGHDNLYWYRRVMGKEIKFLLHFVKESKQDESGMPNNRFLAERTGGTYSTLKVQPAELEDSGVYFCASSQTISPAGSSYNEQFFGPGTRLTVL.

The gene calls are TRBV3-1 (or the pseudogene TRBV3-2) and TRBJ1-6, with D perhaps TRBD1 (6 bases). V lost 1 base to trimming and J lost 9 bases, with 16 bases between them. Germline CDR1 is LGHDT and CDR2 is YNNKEL (reference sequence). This CDR3 comprises 16 residues. The CDR3 DNA reads as TGTGCCAGCAGCCAAGGGACAGCCGGCCTAATTTCACCCCTCCACTTT. Translating it yields CASSQGTAGLISPLHF.

CDR3 sequence (DNA): TGTGCCAGCAGTTACGGACAACAGCCCAACGAGCAGTACTTC. Translation gives CASSYGQQPNEQYF. The rearrangement joins TRBV6-5 to TRBJ2-7; D is possibly TRBD1 (5 bases). The CDR3 covers 14 residues. Trimming took 2 bases from V and 5 from J, leaving 13 bases between them. Germline CDR1 and CDR2: MNHEY and SVGAGI.

The chain has TRBV30 and TRBJ2-3, with 7 bases aligning to TRBD2. The J segment lost 2 bases and the V segment lost 0 bases, leaving 5 bases of the junction unmatched. The CDR3 spans 15 residues. The germline V gene has CDR1 GTSNPN and CDR2 SVGIG (reference sequence). In DNA form, the CDR3 reads TGTGCCTGGAGTGTAGGACTAGAAGACACAGATACGCAGTATTTT. Translating it yields CAWSVGLEDTDTQYF.